Presented here are 21 T cell receptor beta chains from one specimen sequenced in a study of T-cell reconstitution after alpha-beta-depleted transplantation in children. The TCRbeta library incorporated unique molecular identifiers. One entry per CDR3 protein, called by TCRdb with MiXCR from the PCR reads. This sample has around 600,000 distinct CDR3 sequences; 8% to 11% occur once, and the top ten carry roughly 4%. Source: PBMCs from the stem cell graft donor, taken from the stem cell graft. These receptors were obtained from a human donor who donated a stem cell graft to a child with acute myeloid leukemia.

This clonotype was found many times. The chain couples TRBV7-3 to TRBJ2-7, with 8 bases fitting TRBD1. The J segment lost 2 bases and the V segment lost 3 bases, leaving 15 bases of the junction unmatched. This CDR3 region has 18 residues. The V gene's germline CDR1 is SGHTA and CDR2 FQGTGA. CDR3 in DNA: TGTGCCAGCAGCTTGCACGACAGGGGTCCTTTTGACGCCTACGAGCAGTACTTC. Protein: CASSLHDRGPFDAYEQYF. Supplemented by reference TRBV7-3 and TRBJ2-7, the full variable domain reads GAGVSQTPSNKVTEKGKYVELRCDPISGHTALYWYRQSLGQGPEFLIYFQGTGAADDSGLPNDRFFAVRPEGSVSTLKIQRTERGDSAVYLCASSLHDRGPFDAYEQYFGPGTRLTVT.

This clonotype has more than one count but fewer than ten. The chain links TRBV29-1 to TRBJ2-1; 9 bases are a match to TRBD2. Looked up from germline, CDR1 is SQVTM and CDR2 is ANQGSEA. The CDR3 runs to 17 residues. V shed 4 bases, J shed 6 bases, and the junction held 16 bases outside the gene matches. The CDR3 reads CSVAQTAGGPGPNEQFF. The CDR3, as DNA: TGCAGCGTTGCCCAAACGGCGGGAGGGCCCGGTCCCAATGAGCAGTTCTTC.

This clonotype was seen ten or more times. The chain has TRBV6-5 and TRBJ2-1; 7 nucleotides match TRBD1. Trimming took 2 bases from V and 0 from J; bases not matched to a gene: 7. The CDR3 covers 17 residues. Germline V gene lookup returns CDR1 MNHEY and CDR2 SVGAGI. The CDR3 nucleotides are TGTGCCAGCAGTTACAGAGGGGGCGGCAGCTCCTACAATGAGCAGTTCTTC. Translating gives CASSYRGGGSSYNEQFF.

The chain links TRBV29-1 to TRBJ2-7; tentative D call: TRBD2 (6 bases). The V end was cut by 4 bases, the J end by 6 bases, with 10 bases between. CDR3 size: 11 residues. CDR1 and CDR2 from the germline V gene are SQVTM and ANQGSEA. As DNA, the CDR3 is TGCAGCGTTGGATTGGGAGGCGAGCAGTACTTC. The encoded protein is CSVGLGGEQYF.

The chain recombines TRBV11-2 with TRBJ2-3; D perhaps matches TRBD2 (5 bases). Germline assignment: CDR1 SGHAT and CDR2 FQNNGV. V shed 4 bases and J shed 0 bases, with 14 bases lying between them. The CDR3 runs to 16 residues. The CDR3 DNA follows: TGTGCCAGCAGCTCCGGCGCGAGGGAGAGCACAGATACGCAGTATTTT. Residues: CASSSGARESTDTQYF.

The chain combines TRBV7-3 with TRBJ2-1; D unresolved. The CDR3 contains 15 residues. In germline, CDR1 is SGHTA, CDR2 FQGTGA. V was cut by 5 bases and J by 7 bases, with 18 bases left in between. The CDR3 loop is CASSPLSAISNEQFF. The DNA for the CDR3 is TGTGCCAGCAGCCCTCTTTCGGCGATTTCGAATGAGCAGTTCTTC.

The chain is built from TRBV4-3 and TRBJ1-4, with D perhaps TRBD1 (5 bases). The CDR3 runs 14 residues. V was pared by 0 bases and J by 8 bases, with 10 bases between. Germline CDR1 is LGHNA and CDR2 is YSLEER. The CDR3 is CASSQETGGEKLFF. The CDR3 region has the DNA TGCGCCAGCAGCCAAGAAACAGGAGGCGAAAAACTGTTTTTT.

This sequence joins TRBV29-1 and TRBJ2-1; D gene uncertain. The CDR3 covers 10 residues. The V and J ends lost 3 bases and 7 bases respectively, with 4 bases between them. Looked up from germline, CDR1 is SQVTM and CDR2 is ANQGSEA. The CDR3 sequence: CSVELNEQFF. As DNA, the CDR3 is TGCAGCGTTGAGCTTAATGAGCAGTTCTTC.

There are many counts of this clonotype. CDR3 amino acids: CSAEPGFSLYEQYF. The CDR3, as DNA: TGCAGTGCTGAACCGGGATTCAGCCTCTACGAGCAGTACTTC. J is TRBJ2-7 and V is TRBV20-1; TRBD2 is a possible D gene (5 bases). V lost 5 bases and J 3 bases, leaving 17 bases between the germline ends. The CDR3 covers 14 residues. Looked up from germline, CDR1 is DFQATT and CDR2 is SNEGSKA (reference sequence).

The chain couples TRBV7-2 to TRBJ2-5; D tentatively fits TRBD1 or TRBD2 (7 bases each). Germline-derived CDR1 and CDR2 are SGHTA and FQGNSA. The CDR3 runs 15 residues. Trimming cost V 5 bases and J 4 bases, with 17 bases left between them. In DNA, the CDR3 is TGTGCCAGCAGCCTCAGGGGGGAGGGCAGAGAGACCCAGTACTTC. The encoded protein is CASSLRGEGRETQYF. The full variable domain, with the rest looked up from reference TRBV7-2 and TRBJ2-5, is GAGVSQSPSNKVTEKGKDVELRCDPISGHTALYWYRQSLGQGLEFLIYFQGNSAPDKSGLPSDRFSAERTGGSVSTLTIQRTQQEDSAVYLCASSLRGEGRETQYFGPGTRLLVL.

At least ten counts were recorded for this clonotype. This rearrangement joins TRBV6-1 to TRBJ1-1; possibly TRBD1 for D (6 bases). From germline, CDR1 is MNHNS and CDR2 SASEGT. The CDR3 runs to 13 residues. The V end lost 5 bases, the J end lost 2 bases, and 9 bases lay between the germline ends. The CDR3 region is CASSRQVNTEAFF. Written as DNA, the CDR3 is TGTGCCAGCAGTCGACAGGTTAACACTGAAGCTTTCTTT.

This clonotype appeared a few times. The CDR3 sequence is CASSGLAGRSYEQYF. The CDR3 DNA reads TGTGCCAGCAGCGGACTAGCGGGACGCTCCTACGAGCAGTACTTC. The chain combines TRBV7-6 with TRBJ2-7; TRBD2 matches 12 bases. The V segment lost 5 bases and the J segment 0 bases; nucleotides outside the gene matches: 2. The CDR3 totals 15 residues. The germline gives CDR1 SGHVS, CDR2 FNYEAQ.

Regarding this clonotype: This could be a read error, since a much larger clone is one nucleotide away. The conserved phenylalanine or tryptophan is not found at the CDR3 terminus, so this likely reflects a read error. The CDR3 spells CASSLTGLADSNTGELFY. The CDR3 DNA reads as TGTGCCAGCAGCTTAACTGGACTAGCGGACTCGAACACCGGGGAGCTGTTTTAT. The chain combines TRBV11-2 with TRBJ2-2, with 10 nucleotides matching TRBD2. The germline V gene encodes CDR1 SGHAT and CDR2 FQNNGV. Trimming took 2 bases from V and 0 from J; bases not matched to a gene: 6. This CDR3 comprises 18 residues.

The genes are TRBV27 and TRBJ2-2, with 7 nucleotides matching TRBD1. The CDR3 loop spans 16 amino acids. V dropped 1 base and J dropped 6; count of bases not matched to a gene: 8. Germline loops: CDR1 MNHEY, CDR2 SMNVEV (reference sequence). The CDR3 DNA reads as TGTGCCAGCAGTTTATTAGGGACAGTAAATCCCGGGGAGCTGTTTTTT. It specifies CASSLLGTVNPGELFF.

The chain links TRBV7-9 to TRBJ2-5, with TRBD2 matching over 13 bases. The CDR3 totals 17 residues. The germline V gene has CDR1 SEHNR and CDR2 FQNEAQ (reference sequence). V shed 0 bases and J 3 bases; nucleotides not matched to a gene: 4. CDR3 DNA sequence: TGTGCCAGCAGCTTAGCCCAGGGACTAGCGGGAAAAGAGACCCAGTACTTC. It specifies CASSLAQGLAGKETQYF.

This chain uses TRBV20-1 with TRBJ1-2, with 7 bases aligning to TRBD1. The CDR3 totals 14 residues. V trimming: 6 bases; J trimming: 4 bases; junction bases outside the gene matches: 11. Germline assignment: CDR1 DFQATT and CDR2 SNEGSKA (reference sequence). For the CDR3, the DNA is TGCAGTGCAAATTCCGGGACAGCGAGCTATGGCTACACCTTC. Its protein is CSANSGTASYGYTF.

This clonotype was seen at least ten times. The junction does not match germline at one end; this may be a read error. The J gene is TRBJ2-2, the V gene TRBV29-1, with D perhaps TRBD1 (5 bases). The CDR3 consists of 15 residues. Germline V CDR1 and CDR2: SQVTM, ANQGSEA. The CDR3 sequence: CSVQEVDRNTGELFF. CDR3 nucleotides: TGCAGCGTTCAAGAGGTTGACAGGAACACCGGGGAGCTGTTTTTT.

In this sample, this clonotype turned up a few times. The chain joins TRBV3-1 to TRBJ2-5; 8 bases agree with TRBD2. Germline V gene sequence: CDR1 LGHDT, CDR2 YNNKEL (reference sequence). The CDR3 contains 15 residues. V trimming: 4 bases; J trimming: 6 bases; junction bases outside the gene matches: 10. Here the CDR3 reads CASSRPTSGGKTQYF. The CDR3 nucleotides read TGTGCCAGCAGCCGGCCCACTAGCGGTGGGAAGACCCAGTACTTC.

This clonotype has at least ten counts. This chain links TRBV29-1 with TRBJ2-5; possible D gene TRBD1, 5 bases. The CDR3 spans 13 residues. Germline lookup yields CDR1 SQVTM and CDR2 ANQGSEA. Between the trimmed V and J ends, which lost 8 bases and 2 bases, there was a span of 15 bases. The CDR3 DNA follows: TGCAGCTGCGCTTGGACAACTCAAGAGACCCAGTACTTC. The encoded protein is CSCAWTTQETQYF.

Written as DNA, the CDR3 is TGTGCCAGCAGTTTAGGGGGGGCTAGGGATTCACCCCTCCACTTT. The encoded protein is CASSLGGARDSPLHF. The V gene is TRBV28, the J gene TRBJ1-6; tentatively, D is TRBD1 (6 bases). This CDR3 is built from 15 residues. Germline values: CDR1 MDHEN, CDR2 SYDVKM. Trimming pared 2 bases from V and 8 bases from J, leaving 13 bases between.

The sample holds a few counts of this clonotype. This rearrangement joins TRBV12-3 or TRBV12-4 to TRBJ2-7; 7 bases line up with TRBD2. CDR3 length: 14 amino acids. Trimming took 2 bases from V and 3 from J; bases not matched to a gene: 4. The CDR3 sequence is CASSLQLASYEQYF. Here the CDR3 DNA reads TGTGCCAGCAGTTTACAACTAGCGAGCTACGAGCAGTACTTC.